Below are 25 T cell receptor beta chains sequenced from a single sample in a study of blood T cell repertoires in COVID-19 (dated by TCRdb to the early 2020s). Receptor amplification or capture employed the immunoSEQ multiplex PCR assay. Imported from immuneACCESS, the table was reduced by TCRdb to in-frame sequences with V and J called. These copies leave out some clones; in studies compared against another copy, an unresolved V gene accounts for under half, and the cause of the remainder is not known. The sample includes approximately 170,000 clones, with approximately 87% observed a single time. The top ten clones comprise approximately 4% of the sample. Sequences were obtained from peripheral blood. These receptors originate from a man aged 18 to 35 with active or convalescent COVID-19.

This clone was counted a single time. This chain connects TRBV5-1 to TRBJ2-5; TRBD2 agrees at 7 bases. The CDR3 is 15 residues long. Germline-derived CDR1 and CDR2 are SGHRS and YFSETQ. J gave up 3 bases and V 4 bases, and 9 bases lay outside the gene matches. The CDR3 coding sequence is TGCGCCAGCAGCCCCGGGGGGAAAGACAAAGAGACCCAGTACTTC. This sequence encodes CASSPGGKDKETQYF. Variable domain in full (rest from reference TRBV5-1 and TRBJ2-5): KAGVTQTPRYLIKTRGQQVTLSCSPISGHRSVSWYQQTPGQGLQFLFEYFSETQRNKGNFPGRFSGRQFSNSRSEMNVSTLELGDSALYLCASSPGGKDKETQYFGPGTRLLVL.

The V and J genes are TRBV9 and TRBJ1-1; no firm D call. The germline V gene has CDR1 SGDLS and CDR2 YYNGEE. The CDR3 runs 15 residues. Trimming stripped 0 bases from V and 4 bases from J, with 13 bases between. As DNA, the CDR3 is TGTGCCAGCAGCGTAGGAAGTGGCCAGGTCACTGAAGCTTTCTTT. It yields the protein CASSVGSGQVTEAFF.

V usage is TRBV11-3 and J usage is TRBJ2-2; 11 nucleotides line up with TRBD1. V shed 5 bases and J 9 bases; nucleotides not matched to a gene: 8. This CDR3 is 15 amino acids long. The germline V gene has CDR1 SGHNT and CDR2 YENEEA. CDR3 bases: TGTGCCAGCAGCCCCCTGAGGACAGGGGGCCGGGAGCTGTTTTTT. Translating gives CASSPLRTGGRELFF.

The gene calls are TRBV11-2 and TRBJ1-1; unclear D gene. This CDR3 is built from 16 residues. Germline V CDR1 and CDR2: SGHAT, FQNNGV. The V end was cut by 1 base, the J end by 2 bases, with 14 bases between. CDR3 loop: CASSLVLREANTEAFF. The DNA for the CDR3 is TGTGCCAGCAGCTTAGTTTTAAGGGAGGCTAACACTGAAGCTTTCTTT.

The chain employs TRBV14 and TRBJ1-1; D is possibly TRBD1 (5 bases). Germline CDR1 and CDR2: SGHDN and FVKESK. CDR3 length: 18 residues. Trimming stripped 0 bases from V and 11 bases from J, with 28 bases between. DNA for the CDR3: TGTGCCAGCAGCCAAGAGATCGGAATATGGGGGGAAAAGTCCTTGGCTTTCTTT. This sequence encodes CASSQEIGIWGEKSLAFF.

This chain connects TRBV5-4 to TRBJ1-4; D gene ambiguous. The CDR3 has 15 residues. V lost 0 bases to trimming and J lost 5 bases, with 11 bases between them. Per germline, CDR1 SGHNT and CDR2 YYREEE (reference sequence). The CDR3 sequence: CASSLGLRENEKLFF. CDR3 in DNA: TGTGCCAGCAGCTTGGGACTGAGGGAGAATGAAAAACTGTTTTTT.

V gene TRBV14 combines with J gene TRBJ2-5; no clear D. Trimming cost V 0 bases and J 4 bases, with 6 bases left between them. The V gene's germline CDR1 is SGHDN and CDR2 FVKESK. This CDR3 comprises 13 residues. The DNA of the CDR3 is TGTGCCAGCAGCCAAGATCGGAGAGAGACCCAGTACTTC. It specifies CASSQDRRETQYF.

In nucleotides, the CDR3 is TGTGCCAGCTCACCACTTCTGGGGGGCCAAGAGACCCAGTACTTC. Protein: CASSPLLGGQETQYF. The J gene is TRBJ2-5, the V gene TRBV18; possibly TRBD2 for D (6 bases). This CDR3 is 15 amino acids long. V lost 1 base and J lost 1, with 10 bases in between. The germline V gene has CDR1 KGHSH and CDR2 LQKENI. The variable domain in full, completed from reference TRBV18 and TRBJ2-5, reads NAGVMQNPRHLVRRRGQEARLRCSPMKGHSHVYWYRQLPEEGLKFMVYLQKENIIDESGMPKERFSAEFPKEGPSILRIQQVVRGDSAAYFCASSPLLGGQETQYFGPGTRLLVL.

V is TRBV2 and J is TRBJ2-3; 10 positions match TRBD2. CDR1 SNHLY and CDR2 FYNNEI come from the germline V gene. The J segment lost 6 bases and the V segment lost 5 bases, leaving 8 bases of the junction unmatched. The CDR3 contains 15 residues. The CDR3 protein is CASSPRTSGADTQYF. The CDR3 bases are TGTGCCAGCAGTCCGCGGACTAGCGGCGCGGATACGCAGTATTTT.

This clone showed up just a few times. The gene calls are TRBV2 and TRBJ1-2; 9 nucleotides agree with TRBD1. Germline V gene sequence: CDR1 SNHLY, CDR2 FYNNEI. This CDR3 has 12 amino acids. After removal of 6 bases from V and 10 bases from J, the junction contained 6 bases not matched to a gene. CDR3 amino acids: CASRGTGSVYTF. Written as DNA, the CDR3 is TGTGCCAGCAGGGGGACAGGGTCGGTCTACACCTTC.

The chain joins TRBV19 to TRBJ1-5, with D possibly being TRBD1 (6 bases). Germline V lookup: CDR1 LNHDA, CDR2 SQIVND (reference sequence). This CDR3 region has 13 residues. The ends were cut back, 5 bases at V and 7 bases at J, with 12 bases in the middle. The CDR3 DNA reads as TGTGCCAGTAGTCCCAGGGGAGACCAGCCCCAGCATTTT. Its translation is CASSPRGDQPQHF. Full variable domain (missing parts from reference TRBV19 and TRBJ1-5): DGGITQSPKYLFRKEGQNVTLSCEQNLNHDAMYWYRQDPGQGLRLIYYSQIVNDFQKGDIAEGYSVSREKKESFPLTVTSAQKNPTAFYLCASSPRGDQPQHFGDGTRLSIL.

The CDR3 sequence: CASSSRRADYNEQFF. The CDR3 bases are TGTGCCAGCAGCTCCCGGCGAGCGGACTACAATGAGCAGTTCTTC. This chain links TRBV7-2 with TRBJ2-1; TRBD2 is a possible D gene (5 bases). Deletions cut 4 bases from V and 3 bases from J, with 13 bases between. CDR1 SGHTA and CDR2 FQGNSA come from the germline V gene. The CDR3 length is 15 residues.

J is TRBJ1-1 and V is TRBV9; D remains unclear. The germline gives CDR1 SGDLS, CDR2 YYNGEE. The V end lost 0 bases, the J end lost 5 bases, and 17 bases lay between the germline ends. CDR3 length: 16 residues. The CDR3 nucleotides read TGTGCCAGCAGCGTAGTCGGACTCCCGGTGGGAACTGAAGCTTTCTTT. Translating it yields CASSVVGLPVGTEAFF.

This clone appeared a single time. V and J are TRBV24-1 and TRBJ1-2, with 12 bases fitting TRBD1. Per the germline V gene, CDR1 is KGHDR and CDR2 is SFDVKD. The CDR3 has 15 residues. The V gene end was trimmed by 4 bases and the J gene end by 6 bases; junction bases not matched to a gene: 5. CDR3 sequence reads: CATSDPGTGGDGYTF. Here the CDR3 DNA reads TGTGCCACCAGTGACCCCGGGACAGGGGGCGATGGCTACACCTTC.

The chain employs TRBV5-8 and TRBJ2-1, with D unresolved. Germline CDR1 and CDR2: SGHTS and YDEGEE. Trimming cost V 4 bases and J 9 bases, with 14 bases left between them. There are 13 residues in the CDR3. The DNA for the CDR3 is TGTGCCAGCAGCCCGAGAGGATTAGGTGAGCAGTTCTTC. It is translated as CASSPRGLGEQFF.

This chain connects TRBV7-9 to TRBJ1-2; a weak D match, TRBD1 (6 bases). The CDR3 is made up of 15 amino acids. CDR1 SEHNR and CDR2 FQNEAQ come from the germline V gene (reference sequence). Trimming took 1 base from V and 1 from J, leaving 10 bases between them. The CDR3 DNA sequence: TGTGCCAGCAGCTTAGGGGCAGGGGATAACTATGGCTACACCTTC. Its translation: CASSLGAGDNYGYTF. Drawing the rest from reference TRBV7-9 and TRBJ1-2, the complete variable domain is DTGVSQNPRHKITKRGQNVTFRCDPISEHNRLYWYRQTLGQGPEFLTYFQNEAQLEKSRLLSDRFSAERPKGSFSTLEIQRTEQGDSAMYLCASSLGAGDNYGYTFGSGTRLTVV.

The chain is built from TRBV27 and TRBJ2-2; D call uncertain. Germline-derived CDR1 and CDR2 are MNHEY and SMNVEV (reference sequence). Trimming pared 2 bases from V and 3 bases from J, leaving 4 bases between. This CDR3 has 13 amino acids. In nucleotides, the CDR3 is TGTGCCAGCAGTTTAGAGGACACCGGGGAGCTGTTTTTT. Protein: CASSLEDTGELFF.

V usage is TRBV19 and J usage is TRBJ1-1; D is possibly TRBD1 (6 bases). The CDR3 sequence is 15 residues long. Germline-derived CDR1 and CDR2 are LNHDA and SQIVND (reference sequence). Trimming took 9 bases from V and 0 from J, leaving 17 bases between them. CDR3: CASRLGRQVNTEAFF. CDR3 nucleotide sequence: TGTGCCAGCAGATTAGGGAGACAGGTGAACACTGAAGCTTTCTTT.

The chain couples TRBV2 to TRBJ2-7; 14 bases are shared with TRBD2. The CDR3 sequence is 16 residues long. After removal of 11 bases from V and 2 bases from J, the junction contained 11 bases not matched to a gene. Germline CDR1 is SNHLY and CDR2 is FYNNEI. As DNA, the CDR3 is TGTGCCGCGGGGGGACTAGCGGGGGAGCTCCCCTACGAGCAGTACGTC. This gives the protein CAAGGLAGELPYEQYV.

This chain uses TRBV28 with TRBJ1-1, with 9 bases that match TRBD1. From germline, CDR1 is MDHEN and CDR2 SYDVKM. V was pared by 8 bases and J by 5 bases, with 9 bases of the junction left unmatched. The CDR3 has 14 residues. The CDR3 sequence is CASSQGARGTEAFF. CDR3 bases: TGTGCCAGCTCACAGGGGGCGCGGGGGACTGAAGCTTTCTTT.

This chain joins TRBV29-1 and TRBJ1-1; TRBD1 matches at 7 bases. The ends lost 7 bases at V and 4 bases at J; junction bases unmatched: 15. The CDR3 spans 15 residues. The germline gives CDR1 SQVTM, CDR2 ANQGSEA. CDR3 nucleotides: TGCAGCGCTACCACAGGGGAATCTTGGGGCACTGAAGCTTTCTTT. This translates into CSATTGESWGTEAFF.

CDR3 bases: TGTGCCAGCAGTTCACAGGGTTTCCAGCCCCAGCATTTT. Amino acid sequence: CASSSQGFQPQHF. This chain joins TRBV27 and TRBJ1-5, with D perhaps TRBD1 (6 bases). Between the trimmed V and J ends, which lost 4 bases and 7 bases, there was a span of 11 bases. CDR1 and CDR2 (germline): MNHEY, SMNVEV (reference sequence). This CDR3 comprises 13 residues.

This chain connects TRBV7-9 to TRBJ2-1; TRBD2 matches 8 bases. The germline gives CDR1 SEHNR, CDR2 FQNEAQ (reference sequence). This CDR3 region has 14 residues. Losses at the gene ends were 7 bases for V and 2 bases for J; bases not matched to a gene: 4. CDR3 DNA: TGTGCCAGCAAGGAACTAGCGGCCTACAATGAGCAGTTCTTC. The encoded protein is CASKELAAYNEQFF. The full variable domain, with the rest looked up from reference TRBV7-9 and TRBJ2-1, is DTGVSQNPRHKITKRGQNVTFRCDPISEHNRLYWYRQTLGQGPEFLTYFQNEAQLEKSRLLSDRFSAERPKGSFSTLEIQRTEQGDSAMYLCASKELAAYNEQFFGPGTRLTVL.

The rearrangement joins TRBV14 to TRBJ2-1, with TRBD1 identical over 7 bases. The CDR3 has 19 residues. Losses at the gene ends were 3 bases for V and 10 bases for J; bases not matched to a gene: 24. Germline V gene sequence: CDR1 SGHDN, CDR2 FVKESK. The CDR3, as DNA: TGTGCCAGCAGCCACCCCCGGGACAGTCTACCCGATGTACAAGGGGAGCAGTTCTTC. Its protein is CASSHPRDSLPDVQGEQFF.

CDR3 amino acids: CASSSLTGVNTEAFF. In DNA form, the CDR3 reads TGTGCCAGCAGCTCCTTGACAGGGGTGAACACTGAAGCTTTCTTT. The chain is built from TRBV5-4 and TRBJ1-1, with 8 bases identical to TRBD1. This CDR3 has 15 amino acids. Looked up from germline, CDR1 is SGHNT and CDR2 is YYREEE (reference sequence). V gave up 3 bases and J gave up 0 bases; unmatched junction bases: 4.